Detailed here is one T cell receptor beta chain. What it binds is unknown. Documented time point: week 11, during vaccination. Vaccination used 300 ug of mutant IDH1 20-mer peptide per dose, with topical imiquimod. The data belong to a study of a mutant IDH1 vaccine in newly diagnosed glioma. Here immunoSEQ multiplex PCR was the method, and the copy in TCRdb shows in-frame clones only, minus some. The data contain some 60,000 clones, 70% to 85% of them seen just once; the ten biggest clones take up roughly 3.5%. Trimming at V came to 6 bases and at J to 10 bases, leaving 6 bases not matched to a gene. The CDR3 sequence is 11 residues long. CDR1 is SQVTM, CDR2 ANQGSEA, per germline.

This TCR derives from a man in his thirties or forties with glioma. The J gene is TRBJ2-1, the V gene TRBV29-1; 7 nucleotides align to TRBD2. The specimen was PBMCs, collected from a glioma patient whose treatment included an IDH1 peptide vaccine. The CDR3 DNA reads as TGCAGCGTACTATCGGGAGGAGAGCAGTTCTTC. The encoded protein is CSVLSGGEQFF.